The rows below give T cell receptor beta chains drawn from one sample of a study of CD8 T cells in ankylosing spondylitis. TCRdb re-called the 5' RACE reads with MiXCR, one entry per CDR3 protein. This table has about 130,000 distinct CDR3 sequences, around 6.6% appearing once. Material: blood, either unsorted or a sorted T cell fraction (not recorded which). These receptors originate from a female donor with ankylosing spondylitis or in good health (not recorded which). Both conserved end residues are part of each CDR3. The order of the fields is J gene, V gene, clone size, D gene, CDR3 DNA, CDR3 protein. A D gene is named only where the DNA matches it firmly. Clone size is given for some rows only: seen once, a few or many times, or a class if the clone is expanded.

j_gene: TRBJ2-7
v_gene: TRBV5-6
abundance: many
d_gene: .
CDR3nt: TGTGCCAGCAGCCGGTCGGACAGCTACGAGCAGTACTTC
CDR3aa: CASSRSDSYEQYF

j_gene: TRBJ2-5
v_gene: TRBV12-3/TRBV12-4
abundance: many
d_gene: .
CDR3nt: TGTGCCAGCAGTGACTCCGCAGGGAAAGAGACCCAGTACTTC
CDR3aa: CASSDSAGKETQYF

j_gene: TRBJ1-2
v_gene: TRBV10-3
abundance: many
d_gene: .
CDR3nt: TGTGCCATCAGTGCCCCGACCACGCGGGGCTACACCTTC
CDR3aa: CAISAPTTRGYTF

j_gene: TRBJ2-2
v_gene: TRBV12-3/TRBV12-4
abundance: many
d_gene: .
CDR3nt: TGTGCCAGCAGTTTTCGGCCCGGCCCCGGGGAGCTGTTTTTT
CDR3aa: CASSFRPGPGELFF

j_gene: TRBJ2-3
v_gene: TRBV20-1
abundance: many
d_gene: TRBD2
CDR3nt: TGCAGTGCTAGAGGCGATGGGGGGGGACTATACACAGATACGCAGTATTTT
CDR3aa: CSARGDGGGLYTDTQYF

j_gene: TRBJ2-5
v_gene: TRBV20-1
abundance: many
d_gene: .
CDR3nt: TGCAGTGCAGAGATAGGGGCGGGGGCACAAGAGACCCAGTACTTC
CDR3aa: CSAEIGAGAQETQYF

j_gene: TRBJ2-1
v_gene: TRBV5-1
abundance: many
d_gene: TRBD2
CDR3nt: TGCGCCAGCAGCTTGATCGCTAGCGGGGGATACAATGAGCAGTTCTTC
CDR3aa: CASSLIASGGYNEQFF

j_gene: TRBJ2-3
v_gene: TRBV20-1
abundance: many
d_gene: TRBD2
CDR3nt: TGCAGTGGGGTAGCGGGGCTCACAGATACGCAGTATTTT
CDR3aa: CSGVAGLTDTQYF

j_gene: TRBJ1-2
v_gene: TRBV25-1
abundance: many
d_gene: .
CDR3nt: TGTGCCAGCATCGGGACAAGATCGTATGGCTACACCTTC
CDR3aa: CASIGTRSYGYTF

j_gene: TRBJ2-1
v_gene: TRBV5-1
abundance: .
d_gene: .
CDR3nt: TGCGCCAGCAGCTTGGTGCAGGGGTCCTACAATGAGCAGTTCTTC
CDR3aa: CASSLVQGSYNEQFF

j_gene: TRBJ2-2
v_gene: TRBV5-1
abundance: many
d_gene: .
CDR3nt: TGCGCCAGCAGCACGGGGGACCCTCCCGGGGAGCTGTTTTTT
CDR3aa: CASSTGDPPGELFF

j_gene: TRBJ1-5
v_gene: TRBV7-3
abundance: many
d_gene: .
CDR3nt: TGTGCCAGCAGCTTCTCCTGGACTGTCCAGCCCCAGCATTTT
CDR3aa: CASSFSWTVQPQHF

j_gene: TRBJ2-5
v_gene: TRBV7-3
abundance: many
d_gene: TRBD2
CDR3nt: TGTGCCAGCAGCTTCCTAGGAGCTAGCGGGGTCGCCCAGTACTTC
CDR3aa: CASSFLGASGVAQYF

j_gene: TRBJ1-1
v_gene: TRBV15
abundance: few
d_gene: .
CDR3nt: TGTGCCACCAGCAGGAGGGACTTCAGCCTCACTGAAGCTTTCTTT
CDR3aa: CATSRRDFSLTEAFF

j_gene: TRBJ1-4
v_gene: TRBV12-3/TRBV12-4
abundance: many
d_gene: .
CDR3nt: TGTGCCAGCAAATCTGGTAACATGCCCAGCGAAAAACTGTTTTTT
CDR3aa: CASKSGNMPSEKLFF

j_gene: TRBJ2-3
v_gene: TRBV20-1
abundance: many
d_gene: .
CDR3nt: TGCTGTGCTAGAGATTCCGGCGGGAGCACAGATACGCAGTATTTT
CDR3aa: CCARDSGGSTDTQYF

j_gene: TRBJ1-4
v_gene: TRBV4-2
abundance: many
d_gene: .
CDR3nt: TGTGCCAGCAGCCAACCCTCAGGGTTGCGGGAAAAACTGTTTTTT
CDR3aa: CASSQPSGLREKLFF

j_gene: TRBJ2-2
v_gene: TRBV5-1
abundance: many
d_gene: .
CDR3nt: TGCGCCAGCAGCATAGACTTCACCGGGGAGCTGTTTTTT
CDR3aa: CASSIDFTGELFF

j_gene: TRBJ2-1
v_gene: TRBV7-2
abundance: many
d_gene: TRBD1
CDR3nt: TGTGCCAGCAGCTTAGGAGGGGGCGATTACAATGAGCAGTTCTTC
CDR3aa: CASSLGGGDYNEQFF

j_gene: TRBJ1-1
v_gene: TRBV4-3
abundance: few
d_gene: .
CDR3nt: TGCGCCAGCAGCCAAGGGCAGGGTGAAGCTTTCTTT
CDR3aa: CASSQGQGEAFF

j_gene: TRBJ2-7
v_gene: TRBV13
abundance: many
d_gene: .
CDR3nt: TGTGCCAGCAGCCCGACAATGCAGGGGTCTCCCTACGAGCAGTACTTC
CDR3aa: CASSPTMQGSPYEQYF

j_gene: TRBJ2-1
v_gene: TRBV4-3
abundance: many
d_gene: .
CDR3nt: TGCGCCAGCAGCCAAGATGCGGGCCATGAGCAGTTCTTC
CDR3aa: CASSQDAGHEQFF

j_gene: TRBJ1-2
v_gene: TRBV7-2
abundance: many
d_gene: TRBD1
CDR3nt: TGTGCCAGCAGCTTACACCGGGACAGCAGTAACTATGGCTACACCTTC
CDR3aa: CASSLHRDSSNYGYTF

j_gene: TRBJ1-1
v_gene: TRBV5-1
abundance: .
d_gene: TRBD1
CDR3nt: TGCGCCAGCAGCTCCGGACAGGGTGGGGGCCACACTGAAGCTTTCTTT
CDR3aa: CASSSGQGGGHTEAFF

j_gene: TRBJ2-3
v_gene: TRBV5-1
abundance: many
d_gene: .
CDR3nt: TGCGCCAGCAGTTTAGCAGGCGGTAGCACAGATACGCAGTATTTT
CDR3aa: CASSLAGGSTDTQYF

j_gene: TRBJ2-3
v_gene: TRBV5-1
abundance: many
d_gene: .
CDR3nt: TGCGCCAGCAGCGGGACCGGAGCCCCTAGCACAGATACGCAGTATTTT
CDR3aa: CASSGTGAPSTDTQYF

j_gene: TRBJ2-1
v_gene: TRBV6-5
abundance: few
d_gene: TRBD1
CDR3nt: TGTGCCAGCAGTTTAGACAGGGGGCCCCTCAATGAGCAGTTCTTC
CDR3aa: CASSLDRGPLNEQFF